These 15 T cell receptor beta chains were all obtained from the same sample, sequenced in a study of post-analysis software for immune sequencing data. Regarding the study as a whole: Roughly five TRBV segments were more frequent in patients than controls; TRBV5-6, TRBV5-1 and TRBV20-1 belonged to this group.

No cognate antigen is known for these TCRs. Libraries were made from TCR beta cDNA, and they carried unique molecular identifiers. TCRdb reprocessed the PCR reads via MiXCR and lists one record per CDR3 protein. The sample contains about 820,000 distinct CDR3 sequences, about 50% of which appear only once. The sample was blood. The receptors derive from a girl aged 10 to 17 with multiple sclerosis.

This chain joins TRBV20-1 and TRBJ2-1; no clear D. The CDR3 totals 12 residues. Trimming pared 5 bases from V and 2 bases from J, leaving 7 bases between. The germline gives CDR1 DFQATT, CDR2 SNEGSKA (reference sequence). CDR3 nucleotides: TGCAGTGCTCGTCCGACCTACAATGAGCAGTTCTTC. Amino acids: CSARPTYNEQFF.

The rearrangement uses TRBV7-8 and TRBJ2-5; D possibly corresponds to TRBD2 (6 bases). The CDR3 consists of 15 residues. Germline values: CDR1 SGHVS, CDR2 FQNEAQ. The V end lost 4 bases, the J end lost 2 bases, and 14 bases lay between the germline ends. CDR3 loop: CASSSPRDLQETQYF. The DNA of the CDR3 is TGTGCCAGCAGCTCCCCCCGGGACTTACAAGAGACCCAGTACTTC.

The CDR3 nucleotides are TGTGCCAGCAGTTACGCGTACACCGGGGAGCTGTTTTTT. Translation gives CASSYAYTGELFF. The chain has TRBV6-2 or TRBV6-3 and TRBJ2-2; no clear D. Between the trimmed V and J ends, which lost 2 bases and 3 bases, there was a span of 4 bases. The CDR3 is 13 residues long. Germline values: CDR1 MNHEY, CDR2 SVGEGT.

The V call is TRBV7-2, the J call TRBJ2-3, with 7 positions matching TRBD2. Germline CDR1 is SGHTA and CDR2 is FQGNSA. Trimming cost V 2 bases and J 2 bases; bases outside gene matches: 7. CDR3 length: 16 amino acids. Here the CDR3 reads CASSLNRGVITDTQYF. The CDR3 DNA sequence: TGTGCCAGCAGCTTAAATCGGGGGGTAATCACAGATACGCAGTATTTT.

This chain connects TRBV10-1 to TRBJ2-1; maybe TRBD1 (5 bases). Trimming took off 4 bases at V and 5 bases at J, with 9 bases between the two ends. CDR1 is WNHNN, CDR2 SYGVQD, per germline (reference sequence). CDR3 length equals 13 residues. CDR3 in amino acids: CASSAAGHNEQFF. The CDR3 DNA reads TGCGCCAGCAGTGCGGCAGGGCACAATGAGCAGTTCTTC.

This clonotype has just a few counts. V is TRBV3-1 and J is TRBJ2-1; 15 nucleotides agree with TRBD2. This CDR3 is 20 amino acids long. Germline CDR1 LGHDT, CDR2 YNNKEL (reference sequence). The ends lost 3 bases at V and 8 bases at J; junction bases unmatched: 17. The CDR3 region has the DNA TGTGCCAGCAGCCAGGGGACTAGCGGGAGGACCCCTTTTCCTAGGGATGAGCAGTTCTTC. Protein product: CASSQGTSGRTPFPRDEQFF.

The gene calls are TRBV5-6 and TRBJ1-5; 8 bases fit TRBD1. The CDR3 runs to 22 residues. Losses at the gene ends were 0 bases for V and 1 base for J; bases not matched to a gene: 21. The germline gives CDR1 SGHDT, CDR2 YYEEEE. The CDR3 loop is CASSLGFFRDRKTPWSNQPQHF. The CDR3 region has the DNA TGTGCCAGCAGCTTGGGGTTCTTTCGGGACAGGAAAACACCCTGGAGCAATCAGCCCCAGCATTTT. Filled out from reference TRBV5-6 and TRBJ1-5, the complete variable domain reads DAGVTQSPTHLIKTRGQQVTLRCSPKSGHDTVSWYQQALGQGPQFIFQYYEEEERQRGNFPDRFSGHQFPNYSSELNVNALLLGDSALYLCASSLGFFRDRKTPWSNQPQHFGDGTRLSIL.

This rearrangement joins TRBV2 to TRBJ1-1; D unresolved. Germline loops: CDR1 SNHLY, CDR2 FYNNEI. V dropped 7 bases and J dropped 2 bases, with 11 bases sitting between them. This CDR3 is 13 amino acids long. The CDR3 region has the DNA TGTGCCAGCACCCGGCCAGCAAACACTGAAGCTTTCTTT. It codes for CASTRPANTEAFF.

This clonotype was recorded only once. The chain combines TRBV6-6 with TRBJ1-5, with D unclear. CDR3 length: 14 residues. CDR1 is MNHNY and CDR2 is SVGAGI in the germline V gene (reference sequence). Between the trimmed V and J ends, which lost 0 bases and 5 bases, there was a span of 8 bases. CDR3 protein: CASSYSSGYQPQHF. CDR3 bases: TGTGCCAGCAGTTACTCGTCGGGGTATCAGCCCCAGCATTTT.

This clonotype has a handful of counts. The J gene is TRBJ1-2, the V gene TRBV5-1, with unresolved D. The CDR3 is 14 residues long. The germline V and J ends were trimmed by 0 bases and 8 bases, with 14 bases remaining between them. Looked up from germline, CDR1 is SGHRS and CDR2 is YFSETQ. The CDR3 bases are TGCGCCAGCAGCTTGGATCGGCCCCAGGAGGGCTACACCTTC. Amino acids: CASSLDRPQEGYTF. The whole variable domain, filled in from reference TRBV5-1 and TRBJ1-2, reads KAGVTQTPRYLIKTRGQQVTLSCSPISGHRSVSWYQQTPGQGLQFLFEYFSETQRNKGNFPGRFSGRQFSNSRSEMNVSTLELGDSALYLCASSLDRPQEGYTFGSGTRLTVV.

V gene TRBV20-1 combines with J gene TRBJ2-7, with D uncertain. Germline CDR1 reads DFQATT; CDR2 reads SNEGSKA (reference sequence). V dropped 0 bases and J dropped 0 bases, with 6 bases sitting between them. This CDR3 has 13 residues. CDR3 protein: CSARDPHSYEQYF. For the CDR3, the DNA is TGCAGTGCTAGAGATCCCCACTCCTACGAGCAGTACTTC.

The V and J genes are TRBV14 and TRBJ2-5; D is undetermined. Germline-derived CDR1 and CDR2 are SGHDN and FVKESK. Trimming left V 2 bases short and J 5 bases short, with 6 bases between. The CDR3 sequence is 12 residues long. CDR3 protein: CASSQWGETQYF. CDR3 nucleotides: TGTGCCAGCAGCCAATGGGGTGAGACCCAGTACTTC.

J is TRBJ2-3 and V is TRBV7-2; TRBD2 matches at 9 bases. The CDR3 is made up of 15 amino acids. From germline, CDR1 is SGHTA and CDR2 FQGNSA. V shed 3 bases and J 4 bases; nucleotides not matched to a gene: 5. This CDR3 reads CASSFDSGGADTQYF. The CDR3 DNA follows: TGTGCCAGCAGCTTTGATAGCGGGGGAGCAGATACGCAGTATTTT.

V gene TRBV7-3 combines with J gene TRBJ2-3, with 7 bases fitting TRBD2. Per the germline V gene, CDR1 is SGHTA and CDR2 is FQGTGA. V gave up 0 bases and J gave up 6 bases; unmatched junction bases: 6. The CDR3 contains 15 residues. The CDR3 coding sequence is TGTGCCAGCAGCTTAACAGCGGGACCGGGGGATACGCAGTATTTT. Translating gives CASSLTAGPGDTQYF.

This clonotype was observed a handful of times. The chain uses TRBV10-3 and TRBJ2-7; D is possibly TRBD2 (6 bases). Germline assignment: CDR1 ENHRY and CDR2 SYGVKD. V gave up 3 bases and J gave up 2 bases, with 14 bases separating them. The CDR3 is 15 residues long. The CDR3 sequence: CAISDEGRGTYEQYF. Here the CDR3 DNA reads TGTGCCATCAGTGATGAGGGTCGGGGGACCTACGAGCAGTACTTC.